The following is a T cell receptor beta chain sequence with its context. Its target is not known. This entry comes from a study of T cell repertoires in cytomegalovirus infection. About the research overall: Based on public TCR beta signatures, there were indications of CMV infection and of a matching HLA type.

V lost 0 bases, J lost 8 bases, and 0 bases stayed unmatched. The CDR3 sequence is 12 residues long. Per germline, CDR1 SEHNR and CDR2 FQNEAQ (reference sequence). Broader study findings: Predominance within the ex vivo response was attributable to HLA-C-restricted CMV-specific TCR beta clonotypes. Individuals carrying CMV plus the relevant HLA were identified by cumulative frequency of public TCR beta families.

TCRdb redid the calling of the reads with MiXCR, one entry per CDR3 protein. The sample includes roughly 230,000 distinct CDR3 sequences, approximately 22% seen only once; the top ten take about 18%. Sequencing was carried out using CD8+ T cells from PBMCs. This sequence joins TRBV7-9 and TRBJ1-1, with TRBD1 matching 7 bases. The sequence was obtained from a human donor in good health (CMV status not recorded). Some clones in this sample may be carry-over from other donors' samples. The CDR3 reads CASSLAGQEAFF. The CDR3 nucleotides are TGTGCCAGCAGCTTAGCGGGACAGGAAGCTTTCTTT.